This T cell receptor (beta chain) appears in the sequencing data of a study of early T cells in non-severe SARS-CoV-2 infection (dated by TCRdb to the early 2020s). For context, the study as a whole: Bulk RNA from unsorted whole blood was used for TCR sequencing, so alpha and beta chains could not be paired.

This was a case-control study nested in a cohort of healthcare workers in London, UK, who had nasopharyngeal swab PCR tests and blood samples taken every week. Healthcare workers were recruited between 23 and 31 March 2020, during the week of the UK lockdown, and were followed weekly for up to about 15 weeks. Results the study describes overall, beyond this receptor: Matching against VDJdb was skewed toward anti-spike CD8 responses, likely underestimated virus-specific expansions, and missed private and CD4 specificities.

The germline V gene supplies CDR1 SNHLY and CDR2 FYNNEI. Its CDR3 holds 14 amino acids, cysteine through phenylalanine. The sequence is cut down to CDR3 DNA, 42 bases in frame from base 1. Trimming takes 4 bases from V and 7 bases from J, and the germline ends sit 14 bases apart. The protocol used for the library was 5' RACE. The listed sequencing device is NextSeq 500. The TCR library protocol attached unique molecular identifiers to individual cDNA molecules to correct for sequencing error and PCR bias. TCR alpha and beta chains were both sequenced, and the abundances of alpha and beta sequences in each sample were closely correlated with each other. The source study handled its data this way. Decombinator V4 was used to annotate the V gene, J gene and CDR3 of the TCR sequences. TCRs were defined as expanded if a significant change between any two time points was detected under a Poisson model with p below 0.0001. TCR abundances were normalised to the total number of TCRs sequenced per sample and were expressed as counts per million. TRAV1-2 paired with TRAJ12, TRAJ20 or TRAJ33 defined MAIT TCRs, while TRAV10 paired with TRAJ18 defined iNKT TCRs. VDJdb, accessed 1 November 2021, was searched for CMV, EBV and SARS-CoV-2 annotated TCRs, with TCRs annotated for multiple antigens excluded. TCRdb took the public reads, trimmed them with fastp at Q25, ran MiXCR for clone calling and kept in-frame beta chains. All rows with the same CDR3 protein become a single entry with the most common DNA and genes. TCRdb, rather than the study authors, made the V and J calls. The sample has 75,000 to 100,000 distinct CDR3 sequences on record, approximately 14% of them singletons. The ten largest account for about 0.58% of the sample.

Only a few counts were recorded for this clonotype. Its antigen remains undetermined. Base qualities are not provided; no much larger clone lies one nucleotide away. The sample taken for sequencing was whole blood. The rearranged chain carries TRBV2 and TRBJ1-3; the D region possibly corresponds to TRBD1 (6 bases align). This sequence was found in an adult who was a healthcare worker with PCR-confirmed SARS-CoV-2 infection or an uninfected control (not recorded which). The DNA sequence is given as TGTGCCAGCAGTGCATCAGGAAGGGGGAACACCATATATTTT. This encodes CASSASGRGNTIYF.